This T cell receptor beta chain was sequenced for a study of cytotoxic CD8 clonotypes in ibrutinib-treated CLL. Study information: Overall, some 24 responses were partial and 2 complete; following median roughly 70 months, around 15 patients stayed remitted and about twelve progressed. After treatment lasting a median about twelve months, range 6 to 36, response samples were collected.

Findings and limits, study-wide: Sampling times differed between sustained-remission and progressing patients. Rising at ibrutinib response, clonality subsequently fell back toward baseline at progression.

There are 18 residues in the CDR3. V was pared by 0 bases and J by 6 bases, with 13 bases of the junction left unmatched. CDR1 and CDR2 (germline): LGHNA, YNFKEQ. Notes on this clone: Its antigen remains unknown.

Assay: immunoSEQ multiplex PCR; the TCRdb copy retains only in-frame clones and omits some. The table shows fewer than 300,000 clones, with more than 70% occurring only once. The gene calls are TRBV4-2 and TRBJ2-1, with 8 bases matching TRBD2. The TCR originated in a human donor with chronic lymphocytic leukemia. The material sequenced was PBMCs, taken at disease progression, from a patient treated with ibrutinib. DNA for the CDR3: TGTGCCAGCAGCCAAGATCGTGGGAGCGGGGGATGGGTCAATGAGCAGTTCTTC. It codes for CASSQDRGSGGWVNEQFF.